This passage covers 28 T cell receptor beta chains from one sample sequenced in a study of blood T cell repertoires in COVID-19. Some clones are missing from TCRdb's copy, which holds only in-frame ones; the method was immunoSEQ multiplex PCR. The data contain about 160,000 clones, roughly 87% of them seen just once; the ten biggest clones take up about 7%. Sequencing used PBMCs or T cells enriched from blood (not recorded which). The receptors derive from a woman in her forties or fifties who had recovered from COVID-19.

DNA of the CDR3: TGTGCCAGCAGTTGGACAAGCGGGACGGGGGAGACCCAGTACTTC. It translates to CASSWTSGTGETQYF. The rearrangement links TRBV28 to TRBJ2-5; TRBD2 matches 7 bases. J gave up 5 bases and V 4 bases, and 10 bases lay outside the gene matches. There are 15 residues in the CDR3. Germline CDR1 reads MDHEN; CDR2 reads SYDVKM. The full variable domain, with the rest looked up from reference TRBV28 and TRBJ2-5, is DVKVTQSSRYLVKRTGEKVFLECVQDMDHENMFWYRQDPGLGLRLIYFSYDVKMKEKGDIPEGYSVSREKKERFSLILESASTNQTSMYLCASSWTSGTGETQYFGPGTRLLVL.

The J gene is TRBJ2-7, the V gene TRBV5-1, with D possibly TRBD1 on 5 matching bases. This CDR3 has 13 residues. Germline lookup yields CDR1 SGHRS and CDR2 YFSETQ. V lost 1 base and J lost 4, with 9 bases in between. Here the CDR3 reads CASSLLSGYEQYF. The CDR3 DNA reads TGCGCCAGCAGCTTGTTATCAGGGTACGAGCAGTACTTC.

V gene TRBV6-4 combines with J gene TRBJ1-2, with TRBD1 as a possible D gene (5 bases). The CDR3 loop spans 14 amino acids. Germline V CDR1 and CDR2: MRHNA, SNTAGT. V dropped 4 bases and J dropped 4 bases, with 13 bases sitting between them. DNA for the CDR3: TGTGCCAGCAGTGCCGGGGACTCAGGCTATGGCTACACCTTC. Its protein product is CASSAGDSGYGYTF.

With regard to this clone: Other DNA sequences in the sample encode the same CDR3. The chain uses TRBV9 and TRBJ2-1, with 7 bases identical to TRBD1. The CDR3 contains 14 residues. With 0 bases clipped from V and 7 bases from J, the junction kept 4 bases outside the gene matches. Germline CDR1 reads SGDLS; CDR2 reads YYNGEE. CDR3 sequence: CASSVVAGGNEQFF. CDR3 DNA: TGTGCCAGCAGCGTAGTAGCAGGGGGTAATGAGCAGTTCTTC.

This chain uses TRBV9 with TRBJ1-4, with D tentatively TRBD1 (6 bases). Germline values: CDR1 SGDLS, CDR2 YYNGEE. V gave up 0 bases and J gave up 3 bases, with 9 bases separating them. This CDR3 spans 15 amino acids. The CDR3, as DNA: TGTGCCAGCAGCGTAGCGGGGGGGCCTAATGAAAAACTGTTTTTT. Translation: CASSVAGGPNEKLFF. The full variable domain, rest sourced from reference TRBV9 and TRBJ1-4, is DSGVTQTPKHLITATGQRVTLRCSPRSGDLSVYWYQQSLDQGLQFLIQYYNGEERAKGNILERFSAQQFPDLHSELNLSSLELGDSALYFCASSVAGGPNEKLFFGSGTQLSVL.

This chain connects TRBV9 to TRBJ1-1, with D maybe TRBD1 (6 bases). Trimming removed 3 bases from V and 4 bases from J, with 16 bases in between. Germline CDR1 SGDLS, CDR2 YYNGEE. The length of the CDR3 is 15 residues. The CDR3 DNA reads as TGTGCCAGCAGCGATCCCGGGACCAGGGGCACTGAAGCTTTCTTT. Protein sequence: CASSDPGTRGTEAFF.

The chain is built from TRBV5-6 and TRBJ2-1, with 9 bases identical to TRBD2. CDR1 SGHDT and CDR2 YYEEEE come from the germline V gene. J lost 1 base, V lost 1 base, and 6 bases had no gene match. The CDR3 is made up of 17 amino acids. The DNA for the CDR3 is TGTGCCAGCAGCTTGAGGGCGGGAGGGACGTCCTACAATGAGCAGTTCTTC. Encoded protein: CASSLRAGGTSYNEQFF.

The rearrangement joins TRBV6-5 to TRBJ1-6; D is unclear. Germline CDR1 reads MNHEY; CDR2 reads SVGAGI. The CDR3 extends over 15 amino acids. Trimming removed 2 bases at V and 5 bases at J, with 10 bases between. The CDR3 is CASSYDAGNNSPLHF. DNA of the CDR3: TGTGCCAGCAGTTACGATGCGGGGAATAATTCACCCCTCCACTTT.

The rearrangement links TRBV29-1 to TRBJ2-1; D may be TRBD1 or TRBD2 (6 bases each). V lost 7 bases to trimming and J lost 4 bases, with 14 bases between them. This CDR3 is 13 amino acids long. The V gene's germline CDR1 is SQVTM and CDR2 ANQGSEA. CDR3 loop: CSAGDFTYNEQFF. As DNA, the CDR3 is TGCAGCGCAGGGGACTTCACTTACAATGAGCAGTTCTTC.

The rearrangement links TRBV10-3 to TRBJ1-1; TRBD1 is a possible D gene (5 bases). The CDR3 is 22 residues long. V was pared by 1 base and J by 0 bases, with 30 bases between. Germline V CDR1 and CDR2: ENHRY, SYGVKD. CDR3 region: CAISELNGRQNILQGMNTEAFF. As DNA, the CDR3 is TGTGCCATCAGTGAGTTAAACGGGAGACAGAACATCCTCCAAGGTATGAACACTGAAGCTTTCTTT.

CDR3 region: CATSRVGTSTDTQYF. CDR3 DNA: TGTGCCACCAGTAGAGTCGGGACTAGCACAGATACGCAGTATTTT. The chain carries TRBV24-1 and TRBJ2-3; D perhaps matches TRBD2 (6 bases). The CDR3 runs 15 residues. Trimming removed 6 bases from V and 0 bases from J, with 12 bases in between. Germline CDR1 and CDR2: KGHDR and SFDVKD.

The chain has TRBV7-9 and TRBJ2-1, with 9 nucleotides matching TRBD2. After removal of 5 bases from V and 4 bases from J, the junction contained 6 bases not matched to a gene. The CDR3 is made up of 15 amino acids. Germline CDR1 is SEHNR and CDR2 is FQNEAQ (reference sequence). The CDR3 DNA is TGTGCCAGCAGCCCGGCGGGAGGGCCGTACAATGAGCAGTTCTTC. It yields the protein CASSPAGGPYNEQFF. The full variable domain, completed using reference TRBV7-9 and TRBJ2-1, is DTGVSQNPRHKITKRGQNVTFRCDPISEHNRLYWYRQTLGQGPEFLTYFQNEAQLEKSRLLSDRFSAERPKGSFSTLEIQRTEQGDSAMYLCASSPAGGPYNEQFFGPGTRLTVL.

The chain employs TRBV2 and TRBJ1-5; 8 bases fit TRBD1. V shed 2 bases and J 1 base; nucleotides not matched to a gene: 4. The CDR3 length is 16 residues. Germline values: CDR1 SNHLY, CDR2 FYNNEI. As DNA, the CDR3 is TGTGCCAGCAGTGAAAGCAGGGGGCGAAGCAATCAGCCCCAGCATTTT. Its protein product is CASSESRGRSNQPQHF.

CDR3 protein: CASSPGQAGTEAFF. DNA for the CDR3: TGTGCCAGCAGCCCGGGACAGGCGGGCACTGAAGCTTTCTTT. The chain recombines TRBV28 with TRBJ1-1, with TRBD1 matching 8 bases. Germline CDR1 is MDHEN and CDR2 is SYDVKM. J gave up 4 bases and V 6 bases, and 7 bases lay outside the gene matches. The CDR3 loop spans 14 amino acids.

The chain uses TRBV21-1 and TRBJ1-6; TRBD1 was called by the table and not checked on the DNA. TRBV21-1 is assigned pseudogene status. The CDR3 spans 11 residues. Written as DNA, the CDR3 is TGTGCCAGCAGCAAAGGCGGGACAGTCCACTTT. This codes for CASSKGGTVHF.

The chain is built from TRBV28 and TRBJ2-2, with TRBD1 identical over 11 bases. CDR3 size: 15 residues. Trimming removed 5 bases from V and 6 bases from J; junction bases left unmatched: 5. The germline V gene has CDR1 MDHEN and CDR2 SYDVKM. This CDR3 reads CASSGPGQGAGELFF. DNA for the CDR3: TGTGCCAGCAGTGGGCCGGGACAGGGGGCCGGGGAGCTGTTTTTT.

This clone was detected a few times. V gene TRBV19 combines with J gene TRBJ1-2, with 7 bases identical to TRBD1. Looked up from germline, CDR1 is LNHDA and CDR2 is SQIVND (reference sequence). The CDR3 has 15 residues. Trimming at V came to 4 bases and at J to 7 bases, leaving 12 bases not matched to a gene. CDR3 loop: CASSTPGTATFGYTF. In DNA form, the CDR3 reads TGTGCCAGTAGTACCCCCGGGACAGCCACTTTTGGCTACACCTTC.

The chain has TRBV30 and TRBJ2-7; 9 nucleotides line up with TRBD2. Trimming cost V 6 bases and J 5 bases; bases outside gene matches: 8. The CDR3 consists of 13 residues. The V gene's germline CDR1 is GTSNPN and CDR2 SVGIG (reference sequence). The chain's CDR3 is CACRAGGKNEQYF. The CDR3 nucleotides are TGTGCCTGTAGGGCGGGGGGGAAGAACGAGCAGTACTTC.

J is TRBJ1-6 and V is TRBV5-1; D remains unclear. V was shortened by 6 bases and J by 8 bases, with 18 bases between the two germline ends. Looked up from germline, CDR1 is SGHRS and CDR2 is YFSETQ. This CDR3 region has 15 residues. The CDR3 sequence: CASTSEGRFDSPLHF. CDR3 nucleotides: TGCGCCAGCACGTCGGAAGGGAGGTTTGATTCACCCCTCCACTTT. The variable domain in full, completed from reference TRBV5-1 and TRBJ1-6, reads KAGVTQTPRYLIKTRGQQVTLSCSPISGHRSVSWYQQTPGQGLQFLFEYFSETQRNKGNFPGRFSGRQFSNSRSEMNVSTLELGDSALYLCASTSEGRFDSPLHFGNGTRLTVT.

This chain uses TRBV28 with TRBJ2-1, with 9 bases fitting TRBD1. V lost 6 bases to trimming and J lost 3 bases; unmatched junction nucleotides: 6. This CDR3 is built from 15 residues. Germline V CDR1 and CDR2: MDHEN, SYDVKM. CDR3 bases: TGTGCCAGCAGGGATCCGGGACAGGGCTACAATGAGCAGTTCTTC. The encoded protein is CASRDPGQGYNEQFF.

The rearrangement links TRBV11-2 to TRBJ2-3, with 9 bases identical to TRBD1. Germline V gene sequence: CDR1 SGHAT, CDR2 FQNNGV. This CDR3 has 16 amino acids. V lost 2 bases, J lost 1 base, and 4 bases stayed unmatched. This chain's CDR3 is CASSLYRGLGTDTQYF. The CDR3 DNA is TGTGCCAGCAGCTTATACAGGGGGCTTGGCACAGATACGCAGTATTTT.

The rearrangement uses TRBV6-5 and TRBJ1-1; TRBD1 agrees at 7 bases. Germline loops: CDR1 MNHEY, CDR2 SVGAGI. V was pared by 4 bases and J by 2 bases, with 10 bases of the junction left unmatched. The CDR3 covers 16 residues. This chain's CDR3 is CASSSPKGAGNTEAFF. The DNA of the CDR3 is TGTGCCAGCAGTTCCCCGAAGGGGGCCGGTAACACTGAAGCTTTCTTT.

The rearrangement joins TRBV5-1 to TRBJ1-2, with 7 bases lining up with TRBD1. This CDR3 is 15 amino acids long. After removal of 0 bases from V and 8 bases from J, the junction contained 10 bases not matched to a gene. The germline V gene encodes CDR1 SGHRS and CDR2 YFSETQ. The CDR3 DNA reads as TGCGCCAGCAGCTTGGTTTACGGGACAGACGACGGCTACACCTTC. Amino acid sequence: CASSLVYGTDDGYTF.

The chain recombines TRBV18 with TRBJ2-5; tentative D call: TRBD1 (6 bases). V lost 1 base, J lost 4 bases, and 7 bases lay in between. CDR1 KGHSH and CDR2 LQKENI come from the germline V gene. This CDR3 spans 13 amino acids. The CDR3 spells CASSPQGVETQYF. The CDR3 coding sequence is TGTGCCAGCTCACCACAGGGGGTAGAGACCCAGTACTTC.

The gene calls are TRBV19 and TRBJ2-1; TRBD1 matches at 12 bases. Germline V CDR1 and CDR2: LNHDA, SQIVND (reference sequence). The CDR3 contains 16 residues. Trimming at V came to 8 bases and at J to 7 bases, leaving 12 bases not matched to a gene. This CDR3 is CASPRGRDRGLNEQFF. DNA for the CDR3: TGTGCCAGTCCCCGCGGTCGGGACAGGGGGCTGAATGAGCAGTTCTTC. Based on the CDR3 plus reference TRBV19 and TRBJ2-1, the full variable domain is DGGITQSPKYLFRKEGQNVTLSCEQNLNHDAMYWYRQDPGQGLRLIYYSQIVNDFQKGDIAEGYSVSREKKESFPLTVTSAQKNPTAFYLCASPRGRDRGLNEQFFGPGTRLTVL.

The rearrangement uses TRBV11-2 and TRBJ2-1, with 7 bases identical to TRBD2. In germline, CDR1 is SGHAT, CDR2 FQNNGV. V shed 5 bases, J shed 3 bases, and the junction held 10 bases outside the gene matches. The CDR3 length is 16 residues. The CDR3 loop is CASSPEGSGYYNEQFF. In nucleotides, the CDR3 is TGTGCCAGCAGCCCCGAGGGTAGCGGGTACTACAATGAGCAGTTCTTC.

This clone was recorded only once. The CDR3 is CASSFSGTGVRSIAKNIQYF. The CDR3 DNA is TGTGCCAGTAGTTTCTCCGGGACAGGGGTCCGTTCAATAGCCAAAAACATTCAGTACTTC. The chain combines TRBV19 with TRBJ2-4; TRBD1 aligns across 10 bases. The V gene's germline CDR1 is LNHDA and CDR2 SQIVND (reference sequence). The V segment lost 5 bases and the J segment 0 bases; nucleotides outside the gene matches: 16. This CDR3 region has 20 residues. Drawing the rest from reference TRBV19 and TRBJ2-4, the complete variable domain is DGGITQSPKYLFRKEGQNVTLSCEQNLNHDAMYWYRQDPGQGLRLIYYSQIVNDFQKGDIAEGYSVSREKKESFPLTVTSAQKNPTAFYLCASSFSGTGVRSIAKNIQYFGAGTRLSVL.

The chain joins TRBV7-2 to TRBJ2-7, with D possibly being TRBD1 (6 bases). V was clipped by 5 bases and J by 3 bases, with 17 bases between them. Germline-derived CDR1 and CDR2 are SGHTA and FQGNSA. The CDR3 has 15 amino acids. CDR3 bases: TGTGCCAGCAGCGTCTCCGGGACACCTAACTACGAGCAGTACTTC. Translating it yields CASSVSGTPNYEQYF.